One and the same sample provided the 26 T cell receptor beta chains below, sequenced in a study of CD8+CD57+ T cells in acquired aplastic anemia. TCR beta VDJ combinations and CDR3 sequences were profiled from genomic DNA. MiXCR was run by TCRdb on the reads, yielding one entry per CDR3 protein. The sample lists approximately 130,000 distinct CDR3 sequences, about 43% occurring once. Patients picked for sequencing had shown CD8+CD57+ cell expansion detected by flow cytometry. Sequenced input: sorted CD4+, CD8+, or CD8+CD57+ T cells (not recorded which) from PBMCs. The receptors originated from a human donor with aplastic anemia.

This clonotype came up a few times. The V gene is TRBV28, the J gene TRBJ2-1, with 9 bases aligning to TRBD1. J was trimmed by 4 bases and V by 4 bases; bases with no gene match: 2. CDR3 length: 14 amino acids. Germline V CDR1 and CDR2: MDHEN, SYDVKM. This CDR3 is CASSWGQGYNEQFF. CDR3 DNA: TGTGCCAGCAGTTGGGGACAGGGTTACAATGAGCAGTTCTTC.

The chain combines TRBV24-1 with TRBJ2-7, with D perhaps assigned TRBD1 or TRBD2 (7 bases each). This CDR3 is 17 amino acids long. Trimming cost V 4 bases and J 0 bases, with 18 bases left between them. Germline-derived CDR1 and CDR2 are KGHDR and SFDVKD. CDR3 sequence: CATSDSGRGPYSYEQYF. The CDR3 DNA is TGTGCCACCAGTGACTCAGGGAGGGGGCCCTACTCCTACGAGCAGTACTTC.

V and J are TRBV6-1 and TRBJ2-1; 10 bases are shared with TRBD2. Unmatched junction bases numbered 4, after V lost 5 bases and J lost 6 bases. The CDR3 contains 14 residues. Germline CDR1 is MNHNS and CDR2 is SASEGT. The CDR3 loop reads CASSKRGGFNEQFF. CDR3 sequence (DNA): TGTGCCAGCAGTAAGCGGGGGGGCTTCAATGAGCAGTTCTTC.

This rearrangement joins TRBV20-1 to TRBJ2-5, with D hard to call. Germline V gene sequence: CDR1 DFQATT, CDR2 SNEGSKA (reference sequence). The CDR3 is 12 residues long. The ends were cut back, 3 bases at V and 7 bases at J, with 12 bases in the middle. The CDR3 reads CSASLFFGTQYF. In DNA, the CDR3 is TGCAGTGCTAGCCTTTTTTTTGGGACCCAGTACTTC.

Comment on this clonotype: One end of the junction is discordant with germline, which a read error may explain. In DNA form, the CDR3 reads TGTGCTAGCAGCTTCGAGCGAGAGACCCAGTACTTC. It encodes CASSFERETQYF. The gene calls are TRBV7-7 and TRBJ2-5, with D hard to call. The CDR3 loop spans 12 amino acids. Germline CDR1 SSHAT, CDR2 FNYEAQ (reference sequence).

The chain couples TRBV5-6 to TRBJ2-1; D is perhaps TRBD2 (7 bases). Germline CDR1 reads SGHDT; CDR2 reads YYEEEE. CDR3 length equals 16 residues. V lost 2 bases and J 7 bases, leaving 19 bases between the germline ends. The CDR3 bases are TGTGCCAGCAGCTTTAGAGGGGGGGTAATTGGGAATGAGCAGTTCTTC. Translated, it gives CASSFRGGVIGNEQFF.

This clonotype was picked up many times. The rearrangement uses TRBV14 and TRBJ2-7; 9 bases line up with TRBD1. The germline CDR1 and CDR2 sequences are SGHDN and FVKESK. This CDR3 is 13 amino acids long. The J segment lost 5 bases and the V segment lost 5 bases, leaving 4 bases of the junction unmatched. The CDR3 is CASSRDRGDEQYV. CDR3 bases: TGTGCCAGCAGCAGAGACAGGGGGGACGAGCAGTACGTC.

This clonotype has ten or more counts. The chain carries TRBV7-3 and TRBJ1-1, with TRBD1 matching 9 bases. Germline V gene sequence: CDR1 SGHTA, CDR2 FQGTGA. The CDR3 has 17 residues. The V segment lost 5 bases and the J segment 1 base; nucleotides outside the gene matches: 11. The chain's CDR3 is CASSPRSGTGTNTEAFF. CDR3 DNA: TGTGCCAGCAGCCCTCGGTCGGGGACAGGGACGAACACTGAAGCTTTCTTT.

This clonotype was detected ten times or more. The chain employs TRBV4-2 and TRBJ2-5; D is ambiguous. There are 13 residues in the CDR3. In germline, CDR1 is LGHNA, CDR2 YNFKEQ. The ends were cut back, 1 base at V and 3 bases at J, with 6 bases in the middle. In nucleotides, the CDR3 is TGTGCCAGCAGCCAAGGGTGGAAAGAGACCCAGTACTTC. Translating gives CASSQGWKETQYF.

The table lists this clonotype with many counts. The V call is TRBV7-2, the J call TRBJ1-4; weak D call: TRBD1 (6 bases). This CDR3 spans 15 amino acids. From germline, CDR1 is SGHTA and CDR2 FQGNSA. The ends were cut back, 5 bases at V and 1 base at J, with 11 bases in the middle. The CDR3, as DNA: TGTGCCAGCAGCCCCAACAGGGAAACTAATGAAAAACTGTTTTTT. Translated, it gives CASSPNRETNEKLFF.

This clonotype was counted at least ten times. The rearrangement uses TRBV7-6 and TRBJ2-2; 10 bases fit TRBD1. Germline CDR1 is SGHVS and CDR2 is FNYEAQ. The V segment lost 1 base and the J segment 7 bases; nucleotides outside the gene matches: 6. CDR3 length: 16 amino acids. The CDR3 nucleotides are TGTGCCAGCAGCTTAGAGGCGACAGGGGGCTTCGGGGAGCTGTTTTTT. It encodes CASSLEATGGFGELFF. Full variable domain (missing parts from reference TRBV7-6 and TRBJ2-2): GAGVSQSPRYKVTKRGQDVALRCDPISGHVSLYWYRQALGQGPEFLTYFNYEAQQDKSGLPNDRFSAERPEGSISTLTIQRTEQRDSAMYRCASSLEATGGFGELFFGEGSRLTVL.

The CDR3 spells CASSPGQSYGYTF. As DNA, the CDR3 is TGTGCCAGCAGCCCCGGACAGTCCTATGGCTACACCTTC. V and J are TRBV12-3 or TRBV12-4 and TRBJ1-2; D perhaps matches TRBD1 (6 bases). With 6 bases removed from V and 4 bases from J, the gap between germline ends came to 12 bases. CDR3 length: 13 amino acids.

Ten or more counts support this clonotype. The chain uses TRBV10-2 and TRBJ1-3; 7 nucleotides line up with TRBD1. The length of the CDR3 is 15 residues. Germline V gene sequence: CDR1 WSHSY, CDR2 SAAADI. The V segment lost 8 bases and the J segment 0 bases; nucleotides outside the gene matches: 7. The CDR3 here is CASHRGQVSGNTIYF. Written as DNA, the CDR3 is TGCGCCAGCCACCGTGGACAGGTCTCTGGAAACACCATATATTTT.

For this clonotype: A read error may be the cause here, since a much bigger clone is one base away. The V and J genes are TRBV6-1 and TRBJ1-6; D ambiguous. CDR1 is MNHNS and CDR2 is SASEGT in the germline V gene. This CDR3 has 14 amino acids. The CDR3 DNA sequence: TGTGCCAGCAGGGAAGCAATCGGAAATTCACCCCTCCACTTT. It encodes CASREAIGNSPLHF.

This clonotype was seen ten or more times. The rearrangement uses TRBV20-1 and TRBJ1-3; TRBD1 matches 8 bases. The CDR3 runs to 14 residues. CDR1 is DFQATT and CDR2 is SNEGSKA in the germline V gene (reference sequence). V dropped 6 bases and J dropped 0; count of bases not matched to a gene: 4. CDR3 coding DNA: TGCAGTGCGGCAGGGGGCCCCTCTGGAAACACCATATATTTT. Its translation: CSAAGGPSGNTIYF.

This rearrangement joins TRBV18 to TRBJ2-5; D is perhaps TRBD2 (6 bases). The CDR3 runs 14 residues. The germline CDR1 and CDR2 sequences are KGHSH and LQKENI. V was shortened by 3 bases and J by 5 bases, with 13 bases between the two germline ends. CDR3: CASSPTTSEETQYF. The CDR3 DNA follows: TGTGCCAGCTCACCGACGACTAGTGAGGAGACCCAGTACTTC.

This sequence joins TRBV5-5 and TRBJ2-2; D is ambiguous. The length of the CDR3 is 16 residues. Germline CDR1 SGHKS, CDR2 YYEKEE (reference sequence). V lost 0 bases and J 1 base, leaving 10 bases between the germline ends. CDR3 in amino acids: CASSLDSILNTGELFF. DNA for the CDR3: TGTGCCAGCAGCTTGGACTCGATCTTGAACACCGGGGAGCTGTTTTTT.

This clonotype has at least ten counts. The CDR3 protein is CASSPGALAADTQYF. DNA for the CDR3: TGTGCCAGCAGCCCCGGGGCCCTTGCCGCAGATACGCAGTATTTT. V usage is TRBV7-9 and J usage is TRBJ2-3; D is perhaps TRBD1 or TRBD2 (5 bases each). Germline V gene lookup returns CDR1 SEHNR and CDR2 FQNEAQ (reference sequence). Trimming cost V 5 bases and J 4 bases, with 16 bases left between them. CDR3 length: 15 residues.

This clonotype was found a few times. Since a much larger clone is just one base distant, this may be a read error. V is TRBV20-1 and J is TRBJ2-1; D might be TRBD1 or TRBD2, each matching 5 bases. V was trimmed by 7 bases and J by 10 bases, leaving 26 bases between them. CDR1 is DFQATT, CDR2 SNEGSKA, per germline (reference sequence). The CDR3 is 15 amino acids. DNA for the CDR3: TGCAGTGTTGGCGGTCCTTGGGACGGAGGTAGAGAGCAGTTCTTC. Residues: CSVGGPWDGGREQFF.

The V gene is TRBV11-2, the J gene TRBJ1-3; the D gene is possibly TRBD1 (6 bases). The ends were cut back, 2 bases at V and 0 bases at J, with 20 bases in the middle. CDR3 length: 19 residues. The V gene's germline CDR1 is SGHAT and CDR2 FQNNGV. The CDR3 DNA sequence: TGTGCCAGCAGCTTATTTCTGGGGGCCGTCGGGAGCTCTGGAAACACCATATATTTT. This gives the protein CASSLFLGAVGSSGNTIYF.

The chain recombines TRBV7-8 with TRBJ2-7, with D unresolved. Per germline, CDR1 SGHVS and CDR2 FQNEAQ. V was shortened by 1 base and J by 1 base, with 5 bases between the two germline ends. The CDR3 sequence is 13 residues long. The CDR3, as DNA: TGTGCCAGCAGCTTAGGGGATTCCTACGAGCAGTACTTC. Residues: CASSLGDSYEQYF.

The chain couples TRBV2 to TRBJ1-5; D is unclear. Trimming took 4 bases from V and 8 from J, leaving 12 bases between them. The germline gives CDR1 SNHLY, CDR2 FYNNEI. The CDR3 totals 13 residues. CDR3 protein: CASSANLVEPQHF. Here the CDR3 DNA reads TGTGCCAGCAGTGCTAACCTGGTAGAGCCCCAGCATTTT.

The rearrangement links TRBV6-1 to TRBJ1-1; D is unclear. Germline V gives CDR1 MNHNS, CDR2 SASEGT. This CDR3 has 15 residues. Between the trimmed V and J ends, which lost 7 bases and 4 bases, there was a span of 19 bases. CDR3 protein: CASTRAGDMGTEAFF. The DNA for the CDR3 is TGTGCCAGCACTCGGGCCGGGGATATGGGCACTGAAGCTTTCTTT.

This clonotype was counted ten times or more. The chain combines TRBV20-1 with TRBJ1-4; D is possibly TRBD1 (5 bases). The CDR3 runs 12 residues. The V gene's germline CDR1 is DFQATT and CDR2 SNEGSKA (reference sequence). Deletions cut 8 bases from V and 7 bases from J, with 14 bases between. The CDR3 nucleotides are TGCAGTTTCTCAGGACACGGTGAAAAACTGTTTTTT. As protein: CSFSGHGEKLFF.

A remark on this clonotype: Given a much more abundant clone one base away, this may be a read error. J is TRBJ1-1 and V is TRBV5-1; no reliable D call. The CDR3 contains 16 residues. Germline V gene sequence: CDR1 SGHRS, CDR2 YFSETQ. The CDR3 DNA reads TGCGCCGGCAGCCGCCTAAGTGACACGGCGGGGACTGAAGCTTTCTTT. It yields the protein CAGSRLSDTAGTEAFF.

Worth noting for this clonotype: A much larger clone sits a single nucleotide away, making a read error possible. The chain couples TRBV10-3 to TRBJ1-5; possible D gene TRBD1, 5 bases. Per germline, CDR1 ENHRY and CDR2 SYGVKD. V lost 5 bases, J lost 7 bases, and 21 bases lay in between. CDR3 length: 16 residues. CDR3 protein: CAISTTEQGERQPQHF. CDR3 DNA sequence: TGTGCCATCAGTACTACGGAGCAGGGCGAACGGCAGCCCCAGCATTTT.